Following are 17 T cell receptor beta chains from one sample sequenced in a study of cytomegalovirus exposure and HLA in healthy donors. The repertoire was sequenced with immunoSEQ multiplex PCR; TCRdb's copy has only in-frame clones and lacks some. This table has about 200,000 clones, roughly 81% appearing once. Source material: PBMCs. These TCRs come from a woman in her 30s in good health and CMV-seronegative.

The chain employs TRBV7-2 and TRBJ1-3; 7 bases are shared with TRBD1. V lost 5 bases to trimming and J lost 0 bases; unmatched junction nucleotides: 7. Germline values: CDR1 SGHTA, CDR2 FQGNSA. The CDR3 consists of 16 residues. This CDR3 is CASSLRQGGSGNTIYF. The CDR3 DNA follows: TGTGCCAGCAGCCTTCGACAGGGAGGCTCTGGAAACACCATATATTTT.

This chain links TRBV15 with TRBJ2-5, with D hard to call. There are 14 residues in the CDR3. Germline V CDR1 and CDR2: LNHNV, YYDKDF (reference sequence). The ends were cut back, 0 bases at V and 5 bases at J, with 10 bases in the middle. This CDR3 is CATSRDVAAETQYF. CDR3 bases: TGTGCCACCAGCAGAGATGTGGCGGCGGAGACCCAGTACTTC.

The chain combines TRBV5-8 with TRBJ1-2, with 9 bases aligning to TRBD1. The junction had 4 bases not matched to a gene; V was cut back by 4 bases and J by 3 bases. The CDR3 length is 14 residues. Germline-derived CDR1 and CDR2 are SGHTS and YDEGEE. CDR3 residues: CASSRQGGYYGYTF. CDR3 bases: TGTGCCAGCAGCCGACAGGGGGGATACTATGGCTACACCTTC.

The V gene is TRBV5-1, the J gene TRBJ1-6, with a weak D call TRBD1 (5 bases). The CDR3 covers 13 residues. Germline CDR1 SGHRS, CDR2 YFSETQ. Trimming left V 4 bases short and J 8 bases short, with 10 bases between. The CDR3 sequence: CASSPGLYSPLHF. CDR3 nucleotides: TGCGCCAGCAGCCCGGGACTGTATTCACCCCTCCACTTT.

The chain joins TRBV7-6 to TRBJ2-3; TRBD2 agrees at 8 bases. The CDR3 runs to 14 residues. J was trimmed by 4 bases and V by 5 bases; bases with no gene match: 5. CDR1 is SGHVS, CDR2 FNYEAQ, per germline. CDR3 residues: CASSPSGWADTQYF. As DNA, the CDR3 is TGTGCCAGCAGCCCTAGCGGGTGGGCAGATACGCAGTATTTT.

CDR3 loop: CASSEQGDTGELFF. CDR3 DNA sequence: TGTGCCAGCAGTGAACAGGGGGACACCGGGGAGCTGTTTTTT. The V and J genes are TRBV6-4 and TRBJ2-2, with 8 bases fitting TRBD1. The germline gives CDR1 MRHNA, CDR2 SNTAGT. Trimming took 3 bases from V and 3 from J; bases not matched to a gene: 0. CDR3 length equals 14 residues.

This chain uses TRBV5-8 with TRBJ2-2, with TRBD1 identical over 8 bases. The ends lost 5 bases at V and 6 bases at J; junction bases unmatched: 9. The CDR3 extends over 15 amino acids. Germline V gene lookup returns CDR1 SGHTS and CDR2 YDEGEE. CDR3 amino acids: CASSSGQVLAGELFF. The CDR3 coding sequence is TGTGCCAGCAGTTCGGGACAGGTCTTAGCCGGGGAGCTGTTTTTT.

This chain connects TRBV28 to TRBJ2-1; TRBD1 matches 12 bases. The CDR3 runs to 18 residues. The V and J ends lost 5 bases and 7 bases, in that order; junction bases with no gene match: 15. CDR1 is MDHEN, CDR2 SYDVKM, per germline. The CDR3: CASSTTSGTGGGFNEQFF. The CDR3 DNA sequence: TGTGCCAGCAGTACTACTTCCGGGACAGGGGGCGGCTTTAATGAGCAGTTCTTC.

The chain combines TRBV4-1 with TRBJ1-4; D might be TRBD1 (6 bases). This CDR3 has 15 amino acids. V was trimmed by 0 bases and J by 6 bases, leaving 11 bases between them. Germline lookup yields CDR1 MGHRA and CDR2 YSYEKL. CDR3 bases: TGCGCCAGCAGCCAAGATTGGGGGGGGCATGAAAAACTGTTTTTT. Translating gives CASSQDWGGHEKLFF.

This clone has more than one count but fewer than ten. The J gene is TRBJ1-2, the V gene TRBV5-1, with D uncertain. Germline V CDR1 and CDR2: SGHRS, YFSETQ. Trimming removed 2 bases from V and 2 bases from J, with 7 bases in between. The CDR3 totals 13 residues. The CDR3 DNA reads as TGCGCCAGCAGCTTTCTACAGAACTATGGCTACACCTTC. It is translated as CASSFLQNYGYTF. Combining the CDR3 with reference TRBV5-1 and TRBJ1-2 gives the whole variable domain KAGVTQTPRYLIKTRGQQVTLSCSPISGHRSVSWYQQTPGQGLQFLFEYFSETQRNKGNFPGRFSGRQFSNSRSEMNVSTLELGDSALYLCASSFLQNYGYTFGSGTRLTVV.

The chain recombines TRBV10-3 with TRBJ2-1, with a tentative D call TRBD1 (6 bases). Germline lookup yields CDR1 ENHRY and CDR2 SYGVKD. The V end lost 6 bases, the J end lost 8 bases, and 11 bases lay between the germline ends. The CDR3 is 12 residues long. CDR3 DNA: TGTGCCATCAGCCCTAGGACAGATGAGCAGTTCTTC. Protein product: CAISPRTDEQFF.

The chain joins TRBV4-1 to TRBJ2-3, with D perhaps matching TRBD2 (7 bases). Germline-derived CDR1 and CDR2 are MGHRA and YSYEKL. V dropped 4 bases and J dropped 6 bases, with 17 bases sitting between them. This CDR3 has 15 amino acids. CDR3 DNA sequence: TGCGCCAGCAGCCCTCAAGGGGGGGCTGGGGATACGCAGTATTTT. Translated, it gives CASSPQGGAGDTQYF.

V gene TRBV30 combines with J gene TRBJ2-1, with a weak D call TRBD2 (6 bases). Germline V CDR1 and CDR2: GTSNPN, SVGIG (reference sequence). With 8 bases removed from V and 8 bases from J, the gap between germline ends came to 28 bases. The CDR3 consists of 16 residues. The CDR3 DNA sequence: TGTGCCGCAACCCCACGGGACTCCTTACTTTGGGATGAGCAGTTCTTC. Translated: CAATPRDSLLWDEQFF.

J is TRBJ2-1 and V is TRBV5-1; D is undetermined. Germline V lookup: CDR1 SGHRS, CDR2 YFSETQ. The CDR3 runs to 12 residues. Deletions cut 0 bases from V and 10 bases from J, with 8 bases between. In DNA, the CDR3 is TGCGCCAGCAGCTTGGACGGGTACGAGCAGTTCTTC. As protein: CASSLDGYEQFF.

J is TRBJ2-5 and V is TRBV7-9; TRBD2 matches at 15 bases. CDR1 is SEHNR and CDR2 is FQNEAQ in the germline V gene (reference sequence). The CDR3 length is 18 residues. V lost 1 base and J lost 2; bases outside the gene matches: 5. CDR3 nucleotide sequence: TGTGCCAGCAGCTTAGTGGGACTAGCGGGAGGAGGGCAAGAGACCCAGTACTTC. Translated, it gives CASSLVGLAGGGQETQYF.

This sequence joins TRBV6-5 and TRBJ2-1, with a weak D call TRBD2 (5 bases). Germline CDR1 is MNHEY and CDR2 is SVGAGI. The CDR3 has 14 amino acids. V was shortened by 2 bases and J by 2 bases, with 7 bases between the two germline ends. The CDR3 nucleotides read TGTGCCAGCAGTTACGAGAGGGCCTACAATGAGCAGTTCTTC. This gives the protein CASSYERAYNEQFF.

The chain uses TRBV5-6 and TRBJ2-6, with D possibly matching TRBD1 (5 bases). V lost 1 base and J lost 0, with 5 bases in between. The CDR3 runs to 15 residues. Germline loops: CDR1 SGHDT, CDR2 YYEEEE. The CDR3 DNA sequence: TGTGCCAGCAGCTTGACAGGCTCTGGGGCCAACGTCCTGACTTTC. Translation gives CASSLTGSGANVLTF.